A selection of T cell receptor beta chains follows, all from one sample in a study of CD8+CD57+ T cells in acquired aplastic anemia. TCRdb reanalysed the reads using MiXCR and keeps one entry per CDR3 protein. The table lists about 120,000 distinct CDR3 sequences, 55% to 70% of them singletons, with roughly 30% in the top ten. Sequenced input: sorted CD4+, CD8+, or CD8+CD57+ T cells (not recorded which) from PBMCs. The receptor source for this set is a human donor with aplastic anemia. CDR3s include the opening cysteine and the closing phenylalanine or tryptophan. Fields, in order: CDR3 DNA, CDR3 protein, clone size, J gene, D gene, V gene. D genes are given only for firm matches. Clone size is shown for a subset of rows, as once, few, many or a class of expanded clone.

CDR3 DNA: TGTGCCAGCAGCCCGGGCAGCTATGGCTACACCTTC
CDR3 protein: CASSPGSYGYTF
clone size: few
J gene: TRBJ1-2
D gene: -
V gene: TRBV7-8

CDR3 DNA: TGTGCCAGCAGCTCCCGTCCGGGACAGAGCTATGGCTACACCTTC
CDR3 protein: CASSSRPGQSYGYTF
clone size: -
J gene: TRBJ1-2
D gene: TRBD1
V gene: TRBV11-2

CDR3 DNA: TGTGCCAGCAGTTTGCTCGGGCGAGGGTACGAGCAGTACTTC
CDR3 protein: CASSLLGRGYEQYF
clone size: few
J gene: TRBJ2-7
D gene: -
V gene: TRBV27

CDR3 DNA: TGCAGCGTTGGCCGGATTCCCCGACAGGGGAATTCAGATACGCAGTATTTT
CDR3 protein: CSVGRIPRQGNSDTQYF
clone size: -
J gene: TRBJ2-3
D gene: TRBD1
V gene: TRBV29-1

CDR3 DNA: TGTGCCAGCAGTGAATTGTTAGCGGGGGGCGAGACCCAGTACTTC
CDR3 protein: CASSELLAGGETQYF
clone size: few
J gene: TRBJ2-5
D gene: TRBD2
V gene: TRBV2

CDR3 DNA: TGTGCCAGTAGTCCCCTAGGGGAGAACACTGAAGCTTTCTTT
CDR3 protein: CASSPLGENTEAFF
clone size: many
J gene: TRBJ1-1
D gene: -
V gene: TRBV19

CDR3 DNA: TGTGCCAGCAGCCAAGACGGAAGCAATCAGCCCCAGCATTTT
CDR3 protein: CASSQDGSNQPQHF
clone size: many
J gene: TRBJ1-5
D gene: -
V gene: TRBV7-9

CDR3 DNA: TGTGCCAGCAGTTTGGGGGGCAACTCCTACGAGCAGTACTTC
CDR3 protein: CASSLGGNSYEQYF
clone size: -
J gene: TRBJ2-7
D gene: -
V gene: TRBV27

CDR3 DNA: TGTGCCAGCAGTTTAAGAGGGTGGTCGGGCACTGAAGCTTTCTTT
CDR3 protein: CASSLRGWSGTEAFF
clone size: many
J gene: TRBJ1-1
D gene: -
V gene: TRBV12-3/TRBV12-4

CDR3 DNA: TGCGCCAGCAGATCCACAGGTGGGGAGCAGTTCTTC
CDR3 protein: CASRSTGGEQFF
clone size: -
J gene: TRBJ2-1
D gene: -
V gene: TRBV5-1

CDR3 DNA: TGCGCCAGCAGTGAGTGGGCGGGGAACTACAATGAGCAGTACTTC
CDR3 protein: CASSEWAGNYNEQYF
clone size: once
J gene: TRBJ2-7
D gene: -
V gene: TRBV10-1

CDR3 DNA: TGTGCCAGCAGCGAGGGCAGGGGTTCAGGCGAGCAGTACTTC
CDR3 protein: CASSEGRGSGEQYF
clone size: few
J gene: TRBJ2-7
D gene: -
V gene: TRBV7-9